Shown below are 13 T cell receptor beta chains from a single sample sequenced in a study of T cell responses to AZD1222 COVID-19 vaccine. TCRdb keeps only in-frame clones here, not all; method: immunoSEQ multiplex PCR. The sample lists under 75,000 clones, roughly 84% seen once, with 15% to 20% in the top ten. The sequenced sample was peripheral blood, obtained on day 0 of AZD1222 vaccination. The receptors originated from an adult in good health.

This clone was seen more than once but under ten times. The chain uses TRBV10-1 and TRBJ1-2, with D perhaps matching TRBD1 (6 bases). V lost 3 bases to trimming and J lost 4 bases, with 9 bases between them. This CDR3 has 13 residues. From germline, CDR1 is WNHNN and CDR2 SYGVQD (reference sequence). DNA for the CDR3: TGCGCCAGCAGTGACAGGGGCTCCTATGGCTACACCTTC. Translation gives CASSDRGSYGYTF.

As DNA, the CDR3 is TGTGCTAGTGGTTTGGTCCCGGTGGCATGGACACCGTCCTACAATGAGCAGTTCTTC. Protein: CASGLVPVAWTPSYNEQFF. This chain uses TRBV12-5 with TRBJ2-1, with D tentatively TRBD1 (5 bases). Trimming took 0 bases from V and 1 from J, leaving 19 bases between them. Germline V gene data show CDR1 as LGHNT and CDR2 as FRNRAP. The CDR3 has 19 residues. Together with reference TRBV12-5 and TRBJ2-1, the CDR3 gives the full variable domain: DARVTQTPRHKVTEMGQEVTMRCQPILGHNTVFWYRQTMMQGLELLAYFRNRAPLDDSGMPKDRFSAEMPDATLATLKIQPSEPRDSAVYFCASGLVPVAWTPSYNEQFFGPGTRLTVL.

This clone turned up a few times. The chain joins TRBV14 to TRBJ1-6, with a weak D call TRBD1 (5 bases). The CDR3 is 15 residues long. Germline V gene lookup returns CDR1 SGHDN and CDR2 FVKESK. V lost 3 bases and J lost 6, with 12 bases in between. Here the CDR3 reads CASSQGQGPNSPLHF. DNA for the CDR3: TGTGCCAGCAGCCAGGGGCAGGGCCCTAATTCACCCCTCCACTTT.

CDR3 region: CASSMTEAFF. The CDR3 DNA follows: TGTGCCAGCAGCATGACTGAAGCTTTCTTT. This chain connects TRBV14 to TRBJ1-1; D is ambiguous. CDR1 is SGHDN and CDR2 is FVKESK in the germline V gene. The CDR3 is 10 residues long. Trimming shortened V by 5 bases and J by 5 bases, and 3 bases separated the two germline ends.

The chain recombines TRBV7-6 with TRBJ2-6, with D unclear. The CDR3 runs to 15 residues. Looked up from germline, CDR1 is SGHVS and CDR2 is FNYEAQ. Deletions cut 5 bases from V and 0 bases from J, with 8 bases between. CDR3 loop: CASSLQRSGANVLTF. The CDR3 region has the DNA TGTGCCAGCAGCCTACAGCGCTCTGGGGCCAACGTCCTGACTTTC.

This clone has just one count. V gene TRBV9 combines with J gene TRBJ1-1; a weak D match, TRBD1 (5 bases). The CDR3 consists of 15 residues. From germline, CDR1 is SGDLS and CDR2 YYNGEE. The V and J ends lost 2 bases and 1 base respectively, with 12 bases between them. CDR3 sequence reads: CASSVPQGPNTEAFF. The CDR3 DNA reads TGTGCCAGCAGCGTCCCGCAGGGTCCGAACACTGAAGCTTTCTTT. Drawing the rest from reference TRBV9 and TRBJ1-1, the complete variable domain is DSGVTQTPKHLITATGQRVTLRCSPRSGDLSVYWYQQSLDQGLQFLIQYYNGEERAKGNILERFSAQQFPDLHSELNLSSLELGDSALYFCASSVPQGPNTEAFFGQGTRLTVV.

The CDR3 spells CASSPSLRAANYGYTF. The CDR3, as DNA: TGTGCCAGTAGTCCTTCCCTCAGGGCCGCCAACTATGGCTACACCTTC. The rearrangement uses TRBV19 and TRBJ1-2; TRBD1 is a possible D gene (5 bases). The V gene's germline CDR1 is LNHDA and CDR2 SQIVND (reference sequence). The CDR3 sequence is 16 residues long. The V gene lost 5 bases and the J gene lost 2 bases, with 18 bases spanning the gap.

The rearrangement links TRBV24-1 to TRBJ1-6; weak D call: TRBD1 (5 bases). CDR1 and CDR2 (germline): KGHDR, SFDVKD. The CDR3 has 15 amino acids. V lost 5 bases and J 5 bases, leaving 12 bases between the germline ends. The CDR3 region is CATSASGRDNSPLHF. CDR3 coding DNA: TGTGCCACCAGTGCTTCAGGGAGGGATAATTCACCCCTCCACTTT.

V is TRBV6-5 and J is TRBJ1-6; D ambiguous. V was shortened by 6 bases and J by 9 bases, with 12 bases between the two germline ends. The CDR3 runs to 13 residues. The V gene's germline CDR1 is MNHEY and CDR2 SVGAGI. The CDR3 is CASRGSMASPLHF. The CDR3 nucleotides are TGTGCCAGCAGGGGCTCGATGGCTTCACCCCTCCACTTT.

The J gene is TRBJ2-1, the V gene TRBV6-4; TRBD2 matches 13 bases. Losses at the gene ends were 4 bases for V and 6 bases for J; bases not matched to a gene: 3. Germline V gives CDR1 MRHNA, CDR2 SNTAGT. This CDR3 is 15 amino acids long. The CDR3 is CASSVLAGGPNEQFF. CDR3 DNA sequence: TGTGCCAGCAGTGTACTAGCGGGAGGGCCCAATGAGCAGTTCTTC.

This chain joins TRBV30 and TRBJ1-5; D perhaps matches TRBD1 (6 bases). The ends were cut back, 0 bases at V and 7 bases at J, with 13 bases in the middle. The CDR3 extends over 14 amino acids. Germline V gene sequence: CDR1 GTSNPN, CDR2 SVGIG (reference sequence). CDR3 region: CAWSVPGDLQPQHF. The CDR3 bases are TGTGCCTGGAGTGTCCCAGGGGATCTACAGCCCCAGCATTTT. The variable domain in full, completed from reference TRBV30 and TRBJ1-5, reads SQTIHQWPATLVQPVGSPLSLECTVEGTSNPNLYWYRQAAGRGLQLLFYSVGIGQISSEVPQNLSASRPQDRQFILSSKKLLLSDSGFYLCAWSVPGDLQPQHFGDGTRLSIL.

The chain carries TRBV2 and TRBJ1-3, with a tentative D call TRBD1 (5 bases). The germline V and J ends were trimmed by 2 bases and 0 bases, with 8 bases remaining between them. Germline values: CDR1 SNHLY, CDR2 FYNNEI. The CDR3 has 15 amino acids. DNA of the CDR3: TGTGCCAGCAGTGAATGGGGGATCTCTGGAAACACCATATATTTT. It codes for CASSEWGISGNTIYF.

This clone was observed a few times. The CDR3 DNA follows: TGTGCCAGCAGCTTAATGGACGGGGGGCACAATGAGCAGTTCTTC. Residues: CASSLMDGGHNEQFF. J is TRBJ2-1 and V is TRBV7-6; D is perhaps TRBD2 (7 bases). In germline, CDR1 is SGHVS, CDR2 FNYEAQ. The CDR3 totals 15 residues. V gave up 2 bases and J gave up 5 bases, with 13 bases separating them.